The 30 T cell receptor beta chains below all came from one sample that was sequenced in a study of CD4 T cell repertoires in COVID-19. The repertoire was sequenced with immunoSEQ multiplex PCR; TCRdb's copy has only in-frame clones and lacks some. The sample yields around 25,000 clones, about 94% seen once. The memory T cells were sequenced right after ex vivo isolation, without culture. The sequences come from circulating follicular helper CD4+ T cells (cTfh) from blood, collected before the COVID-19 pandemic. These receptors were taken from a human donor who had COVID-19.

The rearrangement links TRBV6-1 to TRBJ1-4, with D maybe TRBD1 (6 bases). Trimming cost V 0 bases and J 8 bases, with 13 bases left between them. Germline CDR1 MNHNS, CDR2 SASEGT. The CDR3 spans 15 residues. The CDR3 DNA sequence: TGTGCCAGCAGTGAAGCGGGGGCAGGTTGGGAAAAACTGTTTTTT. This translates into CASSEAGAGWEKLFF.

V and J are TRBV10-3 and TRBJ2-5; no firm D call. Germline assignment: CDR1 ENHRY and CDR2 SYGVKD. The CDR3 is made up of 11 amino acids. With 3 bases removed from V and 5 bases from J, the gap between germline ends came to 4 bases. The chain's CDR3 is CAISDSETQYF. The CDR3 DNA is TGTGCCATCAGTGACTCGGAGACCCAGTACTTC.

The V and J genes are TRBV7-2 and TRBJ1-2; 7 nucleotides line up with TRBD1. Trimming took 5 bases from V and 6 from J; bases not matched to a gene: 12. CDR1 SGHTA and CDR2 FQGNSA come from the germline V gene. The CDR3 has 15 residues. The CDR3 nucleotides are TGTGCCAGCAGCCCCCTACTGACAGGGACGAATGGCTACACCTTC. It translates to CASSPLLTGTNGYTF.

The chain has TRBV19 and TRBJ2-1; D unclear. Between the trimmed V and J ends, which lost 3 bases and 9 bases, there was a span of 9 bases. CDR3 length: 12 amino acids. Germline V CDR1 and CDR2: LNHDA, SQIVND (reference sequence). The CDR3 nucleotides read TGTGCCAGTAGTATCGGGTTTGGTGAGCAGTTCTTC. This encodes CASSIGFGEQFF. The variable domain in full, with the rest retrieved from reference TRBV19 and TRBJ2-1, is DGGITQSPKYLFRKEGQNVTLSCEQNLNHDAMYWYRQDPGQGLRLIYYSQIVNDFQKGDIAEGYSVSREKKESFPLTVTSAQKNPTAFYLCASSIGFGEQFFGPGTRLTVL.

The gene calls are TRBV19 and TRBJ2-2; 11 bases align to TRBD1. Germline V gene sequence: CDR1 LNHDA, CDR2 SQIVND (reference sequence). The length of the CDR3 is 15 residues. V lost 6 bases to trimming and J lost 4 bases; unmatched junction nucleotides: 4. CDR3 loop: CASRAGTGGTGELFF. As DNA, the CDR3 is TGTGCCAGTAGGGCCGGGACAGGGGGCACCGGGGAGCTGTTTTTT.

This clone was seen a few times. V and J are TRBV19 and TRBJ1-3; tentative D call: TRBD1 (5 bases). With 3 bases removed from V and 0 bases from J, the gap between germline ends came to 9 bases. The CDR3 has 15 amino acids. Germline CDR1 is LNHDA and CDR2 is SQIVND (reference sequence). DNA for the CDR3: TGTGCCAGTAGTATTGACAGCGTCTCTGGAAACACCATATATTTT. It yields the protein CASSIDSVSGNTIYF.

The rearrangement uses TRBV6-4 and TRBJ2-3; 8 nucleotides agree with TRBD1. CDR3 size: 15 residues. Germline CDR1 MRHNA, CDR2 SNTAGT. Trimming removed 3 bases from V and 1 base from J; junction bases left unmatched: 3. The DNA of the CDR3 is TGTGCCAGCAGTGAGCAGGGGGCGGGCACAGATACGCAGTATTTT. Encoded protein: CASSEQGAGTDTQYF.

The V call is TRBV19, the J call TRBJ1-2, with D tentatively TRBD1 (6 bases). Trimming cost V 9 bases and J 4 bases, with 27 bases left between them. There are 17 residues in the CDR3. Germline V gene lookup returns CDR1 LNHDA and CDR2 SQIVND (reference sequence). DNA of the CDR3: TGTGCCAGCGCCGGTCGGGGGGGCGGTACTCGGTCCTATGGCTACACCTTC. Its protein product is CASAGRGGGTRSYGYTF.

The V gene is TRBV9, the J gene TRBJ1-1, with 9 bases matching TRBD1. The CDR3 has 13 amino acids. Germline-derived CDR1 and CDR2 are SGDLS and YYNGEE. V was pared by 6 bases and J by 3 bases, with 3 bases of the junction left unmatched. CDR3 amino acids: CASNRDRDTEAFF. In DNA, the CDR3 is TGTGCCAGCAACCGGGACAGGGACACTGAAGCTTTCTTT.

This clone was counted once. This chain connects TRBV6-1 to TRBJ2-3; TRBD2 matches 9 bases. This CDR3 has 14 residues. V trimming: 7 bases; J trimming: 5 bases; junction bases outside the gene matches: 7. CDR1 and CDR2 (germline): MNHNS, SASEGT. CDR3 protein: CASTDGLAKDTQYF. The CDR3 nucleotides are TGTGCCAGCACTGACGGACTAGCGAAAGATACGCAGTATTTT.

The rearrangement uses TRBV5-6 and TRBJ1-6; D not resolved. The length of the CDR3 is 11 residues. Trimming removed 2 bases at V and 12 bases at J, with 6 bases between. Germline values: CDR1 SGHDT, CDR2 YYEEEE. The CDR3 coding sequence is TGTGCCAGCAGCTTCCGGGGACCCCTCCACTTT. Translating gives CASSFRGPLHF.

This chain links TRBV7-3 with TRBJ2-7; unclear D gene. The germline CDR1 and CDR2 sequences are SGHTA and FQGTGA. This CDR3 comprises 13 residues. Trimming removed 2 bases at V and 2 bases at J, with 7 bases between. DNA of the CDR3: TGTGCCAGCAGCTTACAAGACACCTACGAGCAGTACTTC. This codes for CASSLQDTYEQYF.

The chain employs TRBV9 and TRBJ2-3; tentative D call: TRBD1 (5 bases). Germline V gene lookup returns CDR1 SGDLS and CDR2 YYNGEE. This CDR3 has 14 residues. Trimming cost V 4 bases and J 0 bases, with 9 bases left between them. This chain's CDR3 is CASSTRQSTDTQYF. As DNA, the CDR3 is TGTGCCAGCAGCACCCGACAGAGCACAGATACGCAGTATTTT.

This sequence joins TRBV27 and TRBJ2-5, with D possibly being TRBD1 (6 bases). The CDR3 consists of 15 residues. The germline V gene has CDR1 MNHEY and CDR2 SMNVEV (reference sequence). Trimming took off 4 bases at V and 1 base at J, with 13 bases between the two ends. The CDR3 reads CASSSQGQIQETQYF. In nucleotides, the CDR3 is TGTGCCAGCAGTTCTCAGGGGCAGATCCAAGAGACCCAGTACTTC.

V usage is TRBV5-6 and J usage is TRBJ1-1; possibly TRBD1 for D (5 bases). The V end lost 0 bases, the J end lost 4 bases, and 13 bases lay between the germline ends. Germline V lookup: CDR1 SGHDT, CDR2 YYEEEE. This CDR3 is built from 15 residues. CDR3 sequence: CASSLGLGGFTEAFF. The CDR3 DNA sequence: TGTGCCAGCAGCTTGGGACTGGGGGGTTTCACTGAAGCTTTCTTT.

This rearrangement joins TRBV11-2 to TRBJ1-1; perhaps TRBD1 as D (6 bases). This CDR3 comprises 13 residues. V lost 4 bases and J 5 bases, leaving 11 bases between the germline ends. In germline, CDR1 is SGHAT, CDR2 FQNNGV. Written as DNA, the CDR3 is TGTGCCAGCAGCTATGAGGGGGAGACTGAAGCTTTCTTT. Encoded protein: CASSYEGETEAFF. Full variable domain (rest looked up from reference TRBV11-2 and TRBJ1-1): EAGVAQSPRYKIIEKRQSVAFWCNPISGHATLYWYQQILGQGPKLLIQFQNNGVVDDSQLPKDRFSAERLKGVDSTLKIQPAKLEDSAVYLCASSYEGETEAFFGQGTRLTVV.

The gene calls are TRBV2 and TRBJ2-3; weak D call: TRBD2 (5 bases). The CDR3 consists of 13 residues. Germline CDR1 SNHLY, CDR2 FYNNEI. V was trimmed by 9 bases and J by 0 bases, leaving 10 bases between them. CDR3 sequence reads: CASRRLSTDTQYF. DNA for the CDR3: TGTGCCAGTAGGAGGCTTAGCACAGATACGCAGTATTTT.

The rearrangement uses TRBV7-2 and TRBJ2-6; D is unclear. Trimming took off 2 bases at V and 1 base at J, with 9 bases between the two ends. CDR1 SGHTA and CDR2 FQGNSA come from the germline V gene. The CDR3 runs 16 residues. The CDR3 sequence is CASSLFSSSGANVLTF. In DNA, the CDR3 is TGTGCCAGCAGCTTATTTTCGAGTTCTGGGGCCAACGTCCTGACTTTC.

The rearrangement uses TRBV11-1 and TRBJ2-2, with D maybe TRBD1 (6 bases). This CDR3 spans 14 amino acids. The germline V gene encodes CDR1 SGHAT and CDR2 FQDESV (reference sequence). With 3 bases removed from V and 4 bases from J, the gap between germline ends came to 9 bases. In DNA form, the CDR3 reads TGTGCCAGCAGCTTTGGCAGGGGCACCGGGGAGCTGTTTTTT. Translated, it gives CASSFGRGTGELFF.

The V gene is TRBV9, the J gene TRBJ2-2, with 10 bases aligning to TRBD1. Germline V gene data show CDR1 as SGDLS and CDR2 as YYNGEE. J lost 5 bases, V lost 0 bases, and 7 bases had no gene match. This CDR3 has 17 amino acids. The CDR3 spells CASSVVAGQGGTGELFF. The CDR3 DNA reads TGTGCCAGCAGCGTAGTGGCCGGACAGGGGGGAACCGGGGAGCTGTTTTTT.

The V gene is TRBV27, the J gene TRBJ1-4; perhaps TRBD1 as D (5 bases). Germline CDR1 and CDR2: MNHEY and SMNVEV (reference sequence). V shed 3 bases and J shed 3 bases, with 17 bases lying between them. This CDR3 is 17 amino acids long. The CDR3 is CASSLLGGATPNEKLFF. The CDR3 DNA sequence: TGTGCCAGCAGTTTGCTAGGCGGGGCGACTCCTAATGAAAAACTGTTTTTT.

This chain uses TRBV14 with TRBJ1-2; 7 bases are a match to TRBD1. Germline lookup yields CDR1 SGHDN and CDR2 FVKESK. The CDR3 covers 15 residues. V shed 2 bases and J 4 bases; nucleotides not matched to a gene: 7. CDR3 sequence (DNA): TGTGCCAGCAGCCAAAGGAGGACAGGACTCTATGGCTACACCTTC. Translating gives CASSQRRTGLYGYTF.

This chain joins TRBV11-2 and TRBJ2-7, with 13 bases identical to TRBD2. The CDR3 runs to 18 residues. Germline CDR1 and CDR2: SGHAT and FQNNGV. After removal of 0 bases from V and 4 bases from J, the junction contained 9 bases not matched to a gene. In DNA form, the CDR3 reads TGTGCCAGCAGCTTAGAGGGAACTAGCGGGAGGGCCCTATACGAGCAGTACTTC. Protein sequence: CASSLEGTSGRALYEQYF.

The V gene is TRBV27, the J gene TRBJ2-5, with D perhaps matching TRBD2 (5 bases). This CDR3 is built from 13 residues. Germline assignment: CDR1 MNHEY and CDR2 SMNVEV (reference sequence). The V and J ends lost 6 bases and 3 bases respectively, with 11 bases between them. The CDR3 sequence: CASRASGEETQYF. Here the CDR3 DNA reads TGTGCCAGCAGGGCAAGCGGAGAAGAGACCCAGTACTTC.

The chain carries TRBV25-1 and TRBJ2-2; 10 bases match TRBD1. The CDR3 has 16 residues. J was trimmed by 5 bases and V by 7 bases; bases with no gene match: 10. The V gene's germline CDR1 is MGHDK and CDR2 SYGVNS. CDR3 in amino acids: CASTHLRTGGTGELFF. The CDR3, as DNA: TGTGCCAGCACCCATCTCCGGACAGGGGGGACCGGGGAGCTGTTTTTT.

The CDR3 DNA sequence: TGTGCCAGCAGTTCTGGGACAGGGGGAAGATCCTATGGCTACACCTTC. Translated, it gives CASSSGTGGRSYGYTF. The chain links TRBV2 to TRBJ1-2; 11 bases are shared with TRBD1. CDR3 length: 16 amino acids. CDR1 and CDR2 from the germline V gene are SNHLY and FYNNEI. Germline trimming cut 5 bases from V and 4 bases from J; bases unmatched to any gene: 9.

The genes are TRBV2 and TRBJ1-5; no clear D gene. Germline lookup yields CDR1 SNHLY and CDR2 FYNNEI. This CDR3 is built from 12 residues. The V and J ends lost 7 bases and 4 bases respectively, with 8 bases between them. CDR3 DNA sequence: TGTGCCAGCAAGTACAGTAATCAGCCCCAGCATTTT. Protein product: CASKYSNQPQHF.

The chain joins TRBV27 to TRBJ1-2; 8 bases agree with TRBD1. This CDR3 contains 15 residues. Germline V lookup: CDR1 MNHEY, CDR2 SMNVEV (reference sequence). The ends lost 6 bases at V and 5 bases at J; junction bases unmatched: 11. This CDR3 is CASSYNRQGRYGYTF. CDR3 DNA sequence: TGTGCCAGCAGCTACAATAGACAGGGGAGGTATGGCTACACCTTC.

V usage is TRBV6-5 and J usage is TRBJ1-2, with a possible D match to TRBD1 (5 bases). The V gene lost 6 bases and the J gene lost 5 bases, with 16 bases spanning the gap. The CDR3 contains 14 residues. Germline V gene data show CDR1 as MNHEY and CDR2 as SVGAGI. DNA of the CDR3: TGTGCCAGCAGCTACGACGGAAAGGGGTATGGCTACACCTTC. It yields the protein CASSYDGKGYGYTF.

This clone came up once. This sequence joins TRBV4-1 and TRBJ2-2; D possibly corresponds to TRBD2 (5 bases). V was shortened by 2 bases and J by 6 bases, with 16 bases between the two germline ends. CDR1 and CDR2 (germline): MGHRA, YSYEKL. The CDR3 has 16 residues. This CDR3 is CASSQRRVGQAGELFF. In DNA form, the CDR3 reads TGCGCCAGCAGCCAACGGCGGGTCGGTCAAGCCGGGGAGCTGTTTTTT.